This TCR beta chain originates from a study of blood T cell repertoires in COVID-19. Background on the study: COVID-19 samples collected from the United States, Italy and Spain covered acute and convalescent phases.

The assay was immunoSEQ multiplex PCR, and TCRdb's table has in-frame clones only and misses some. The repertoire consists of about 100,000 clones, with about 82% occurring once and the leading ten covering around an eighth. V dropped 3 bases and J dropped 2; count of bases not matched to a gene: 7. This CDR3 comprises 16 residues. Germline-derived CDR1 and CDR2 are LNHDA and SQIVND (reference sequence). The chain links TRBV19 to TRBJ2-1; 7 bases are shared with TRBD2. This sequence originates from a man between 50 and 59 years old with active or convalescent COVID-19. Specimen: peripheral blood. CDR3 amino acids: CASSILASGAYNEQFF. The DNA for the CDR3 is TGTGCCAGTAGTATTCTGGCTAGCGGAGCCTACAATGAGCAGTTCTTC.